This T cell receptor (beta chain) was found in a study of PD-1 blockade in classical Hodgkin lymphoma. About the study: Intravenous delivery of nivolumab at 3 mg/kg to patients occurred every 2 weeks. General observations from the study: CD4+ TCR diversity, unlike CD8+, climbed significantly by C4D1.

This CDR3 has 15 amino acids. Deletions cut 6 bases from V and 3 bases from J, with 18 bases between. The germline CDR1 and CDR2 sequences are MNHEY and SMNVEV (reference sequence). Time point of the sample: cycle 4 day 1 (C4D1), after five to seven weeks of nivolumab. All trial patients relapsed after autologous stem cell transplantation. Turning to this clone: Antigen: not known.

TCRdb keeps only in-frame clones here, not all; method: immunoSEQ multiplex PCR. The repertoire holds approximately 96,000 clones, with approximately 94% as singletons. The sequencing here drew on peripheral blood mononuclear cells (PBMCs), taken before the fourth cycle of nivolumab. The chain joins TRBV27 to TRBJ2-7; D unresolved. This TCR was recovered from a human donor with classical Hodgkin lymphoma. CDR3 sequence reads: CASSPRAGLGYEQYF. As DNA, the CDR3 is TGTGCCAGCAGCCCACGCGCAGGTTTGGGCTACGAGCAGTACTTC.